Included here is one T cell receptor (beta chain) sequence, with context. V shed 5 bases and J shed 3 bases, with 11 bases lying between them. Germline CDR1 reads SGHTA; CDR2 reads FQGNSA. CDR3 size: 14 residues. This sample stems from a study of blood T cell repertoires in COVID-19. Study context: Acute-phase and convalescent COVID-19 samples originated in the United States, Italy and Spain.

The table came from immunoSEQ multiplex PCR; TCRdb's copy has only in-frame clones and leaves some out. The sample contains around 140,000 clones, over 70% of which appear only once. The chain couples TRBV7-2 to TRBJ2-4, with D tentatively TRBD2 (5 bases). This receptor was obtained from a man aged 50 to 60 who had recovered from COVID-19. Source material: peripheral blood. The CDR3 DNA reads as TGTGCCAGCAGCCGCGACTACAACAAAAACATTCAGTACTTC. Translation: CASSRDYNKNIQYF. Full variable domain (missing parts from reference TRBV7-2 and TRBJ2-4): GAGVSQSPSNKVTEKGKDVELRCDPISGHTALYWYRQSLGQGLEFLIYFQGNSAPDKSGLPSDRFSAERTGGSVSTLTIQRTQQEDSAVYLCASSRDYNKNIQYFGAGTRLSVL.